This T cell receptor beta chain was recorded in a study of CD8 T cells in Susac syndrome. Trimming took off 3 bases at V and 8 bases at J, with 13 bases between the two ends. The CDR3 spans 13 residues. Random hexamers were used to reverse transcribe an amount of roughly 0.45 to 1 ug RNA. TCRdb re-called the immunoSEQ multiplex PCR reads with MiXCR, one entry per CDR3 protein. The profile shows some 200,000 distinct CDR3 sequences, around 95% of them singletons. The clonotype originates from a human donor with Susac syndrome. The rearrangement uses TRBV12-3 or TRBV12-4 and TRBJ1-2; D is ambiguous. Sequenced: CD4+ T cells from PBMCs. CDR3 DNA sequence: TGTGCCAGCAGTTTCGGCCGGGGTCGGGGCTACACCTTC. Translating gives CASSFGRGRGYTF.